These 5 T cell receptor beta chains originate from one sample sequenced in a study of T cells expressing NK-cell markers. One entry per CDR3 protein, without DNA, is what TCRdb gives after re-calling the 5' RACE reads. The repertoire table contains about 550,000 distinct CDR3 sequences. Sequencing was done on a sample of blood T cells: a sorted CD56 or NKG2C T cell subset, CD4+ or CD8+ T cells, or bulk PBMC T cells (not recorded which). Receptors originate from a man aged 18 to 29 in good health.

The CDR3: CSVEDNGASGIWQFF. The V and J genes are TRBV29-1 and TRBJ2-1; TCRdb calls TRBD2, which cannot be checked without DNA. Looked up from germline, CDR1 is SQVTM and CDR2 is ANQGSEA. The CDR3 totals 15 residues.

The chain is built from TRBV18 and TRBJ2-1; TCRdb names TRBD1, which stays unverified in the absence of DNA. The length of the CDR3 is 16 residues. The germline V gene encodes CDR1 KGHSH and CDR2 LQKENI. CDR3 residues: CASSPGREGPYNEQFF. Full variable domain (missing parts from reference TRBV18 and TRBJ2-1): NAGVMQNPRHLVRRRGQEARLRCSPMKGHSHVYWYRQLPEEGLKFMVYLQKENIIDESGMPKERFSAEFPKEGPSILRIQQVVRGDSAAYFCASSPGREGPYNEQFFGPGTRLTVL.

The chain joins TRBV3-1 to TRBJ1-6. The V gene's germline CDR1 is LGHDT and CDR2 YNNKEL (reference sequence). The CDR3 has 14 residues. The CDR3 protein is CASSSRGGGSPLHF.

The rearrangement joins TRBV4-1 to TRBJ2-2; TCRdb names TRBD1, which stays unverified in the absence of DNA. Germline values: CDR1 MGHRA, CDR2 YSYEKL. This CDR3 has 17 amino acids. This CDR3 is CASSQEWGAENTGELFF.

This sequence joins TRBV12-3 or TRBV12-4 and TRBJ1-6; the D gene TCRdb calls, TRBD1, cannot be checked with no DNA. The CDR3 loop spans 17 amino acids. CDR3 sequence reads: CASSLLGRSSYNSPLHF.